This T cell receptor (beta chain) was obtained from a study of CD8+ T cells in alopecia areata. This CDR3 contains 16 residues. Per germline, CDR1 KGHSH and CDR2 LQKENI. V dropped 0 bases and J dropped 6 bases, with 14 bases sitting between them. Isolated RNA was reverse transcribed into cDNA used as the sequencing template. Sequenced by immunoSEQ multiplex PCR; TCRdb stores in-frame clones only, minus some. The table has around 270,000 clones, 58% seen once. Described treatment: oral pan-JAK inhibitor, 5-10 mg twice daily. Source: CD4+ T cells sorted from blood, taken at week 24, from a patient treated with tofacitinib. This rearrangement joins TRBV18 to TRBJ2-2; a weak D match, TRBD2 (5 bases). This clonotype was obtained from a human donor with alopecia areata. CDR3: CASSPPSGTGPGELFF. CDR3 in DNA: TGTGCCAGCTCACCACCCAGCGGTACCGGCCCCGGGGAGCTGTTTTTT.